The TCR beta chain described here comes from a study of blood T cell repertoires in COVID-19. The overall study: Researchers got acute and convalescent COVID-19 samples from the United States, Italy and Spain. The cDNA or gDNA used as material had been derived from T cells, B-cell-depleted T cells, or PBMCs.

In the original processing: Estimation of nucleated cell counts relied on the amplification of reference gene primers. Clones were sequenced by immunoSEQ multiplex PCR, and TCRdb holds only the in-frame ones, with some missing. Clone size and V and J calls were adopted from that table, with D and trimming inferred from the DNA. Of about 210,000 clones detected, 80% appear once; the ten largest clones hold about 7%. This CDR3 is 14 amino acids long. V was clipped by 5 bases and J by 5 bases, with 15 bases between them. Germline V gene sequence: CDR1 SGHTA, CDR2 FQGNSA. V gene TRBV7-2 combines with J gene TRBJ1-2, with TRBD1 as a possible D gene (6 bases). The clonotype comes from a woman aged 65 to 85 with acute or convalescent COVID-19. The source material was peripheral blood. This CDR3 is CASSLRQDQYGYTF. CDR3 bases: TGTGCCAGCAGCCTACGACAGGACCAGTATGGCTACACCTTC. The full variable domain, its missing parts supplied by reference TRBV7-2 and TRBJ1-2, is GAGVSQSPSNKVTEKGKDVELRCDPISGHTALYWYRQSLGQGLEFLIYFQGNSAPDKSGLPSDRFSAERTGGSVSTLTIQRTQQEDSAVYLCASSLRQDQYGYTFGSGTRLTVV.